This T cell receptor beta chain is drawn from a study of T cells after yellow fever vaccination. Study-level results: Booster samples showed a return of most primary-vaccination clones (around 96% CD4, about 88% CD8). Overlap between CD4 and CD8 compartments was detected for a small share of clonotypes.

Germline CDR1 reads MGHRA; CDR2 reads YSYEKL. Germline trimming cut 1 base from V and 8 bases from J; bases unmatched to any gene: 9. This CDR3 contains 15 residues. UMIs were added to TCR cDNA along with a universal primer site when it was made by 5'RACE template switching. In TCRdb, the 5' RACE reads were re-called with MiXCR into one record per CDR3 protein. This sample has 240,000 or so distinct CDR3 sequences, with 6.9% found just once. Worth noting for this clonotype: Its antigen remains unidentified.

The sequences come from CD4+ T cells sorted from PBMCs, collected 15 days after the yellow fever booster vaccination. The receptor was derived from a young man who received the YFV17D yellow fever vaccine. The V and J genes are TRBV4-1 and TRBJ2-3; 7 bases match TRBD2. CDR3 DNA sequence: TGCGCCAGCAGCCAAGCAGCGGGATCGGGAGTTACGCAGTATTTT. Translated, it gives CASSQAAGSGVTQYF.